What follows describes a single T cell receptor beta chain. RNA was extracted and reverse transcribed into cDNA as the sequencing template. Some clones are missing from TCRdb's copy, which holds only in-frame ones; the method was immunoSEQ multiplex PCR. The data hold 150,000 to 200,000 clones, with 53% observed a single time. Indicated treatment: oral pan-JAK inhibitor, 5-10 mg twice daily. This entry belongs to a study of CD8+ T cells in alopecia areata. The germline V gene encodes CDR1 MNHEY and CDR2 SMNVEV (reference sequence). CDR3 length: 17 residues. V shed 2 bases and J shed 11 bases, with 27 bases lying between them.

This clonotype was obtained from a human donor with alopecia areata. This rearrangement joins TRBV27 to TRBJ1-1; D is undetermined. The input for sequencing was CD8+ T cells sorted from blood, taken at week 24, from a patient treated with tofacitinib. CDR3 sequence (DNA): TGTGCCAGCAGTTTAGTTTTGGGCCGGGAGGGTCCTCGGCGGGCTTTCTTT. Amino acid sequence: CASSLVLGREGPRRAFF.